This is a list of T cell receptor beta chains from one sample in a study of blood T cells in healthy people across ages. MiXCR, applied by TCRdb to the 5' RACE reads, yields one record per CDR3 protein. The sample has roughly 790,000 distinct CDR3 sequences, around 46% seen once; the top ten hold more than 20%. Sequenced sample: blood. The receptors were sampled from a woman aged 60-75 years in good health. Both conserved end residues are part of each CDR3. The order of the fields is clone size, J gene, V gene, D gene, CDR3 protein, CDR3 DNA. A D gene is named only where the DNA matches it firmly. Rows give clone size only sometimes, using once, few, many, or a class for an expanded clone.

clone size: few
J gene: TRBJ1-4
V gene: TRBV27
D gene: NA
CDR3 protein: CASKGANEKLFF
CDR3 DNA: TGTGCCAGCAAGGGTGCTAATGAAAAACTGTTTTTT

clone size: NA
J gene: TRBJ2-5
V gene: TRBV3-1
D gene: TRBD2
CDR3 protein: CASSQGLAAGEETQYF
CDR3 DNA: TGTGCCAGCAGCCAAGGTTTAGCGGCGGGGGAGGAGACCCAGTACTTC

clone size: NA
J gene: TRBJ1-5
V gene: TRBV3-1
D gene: NA
CDR3 protein: CASSRGGGISNQPQHF
CDR3 DNA: TGTGCCAGCAGCCGGGGAGGGGGGATTAGCAATCAGCCCCAGCATTTT

clone size: few
J gene: TRBJ1-1
V gene: TRBV29-1
D gene: NA
CDR3 protein: CSVEGPGGGTEAFF
CDR3 DNA: TGCAGCGTTGAAGGGCCCGGGGGTGGCACTGAAGCTTTCTTT

clone size: NA
J gene: TRBJ2-7
V gene: TRBV3-1
D gene: NA
CDR3 protein: CASSQLGADYEQYF
CDR3 DNA: TGTGCCAGCAGCCAACTAGGGGCCGACTACGAGCAGTACTTC

clone size: few
J gene: TRBJ1-2
V gene: TRBV6-6
D gene: NA
CDR3 protein: CASTRREAALNYGYTF
CDR3 DNA: TGTGCCAGCACCCGACGCGAGGCAGCCCTTAACTATGGCTACACCTTC

clone size: NA
J gene: TRBJ1-2
V gene: TRBV7-2
D gene: NA
CDR3 protein: CASSPRTGQVGYTF
CDR3 DNA: TGTGCCAGCAGCCCGCGGACGGGGCAGGTCGGCTACACCTTC

clone size: NA
J gene: TRBJ2-1
V gene: TRBV2
D gene: NA
CDR3 protein: CASSELAGMGVNNEQFF
CDR3 DNA: TGTGCCAGCAGTGAACTTGCAGGGATGGGGGTAAACAATGAGCAGTTCTTC

clone size: NA
J gene: TRBJ1-1
V gene: TRBV6-2/TRBV6-3
D gene: NA
CDR3 protein: CASSYSRSGSLYKLVEAFF
CDR3 DNA: TGTGCCAGCAGTTACTCGAGATCGGGATCCCTCTATAAGTTAGTCGAAGCTTTCTTT

clone size: many
J gene: TRBJ2-7
V gene: TRBV12-3/TRBV12-4
D gene: TRBD1
CDR3 protein: CASSSTDRSYEQYF
CDR3 DNA: TGTGCCAGCAGTTCAACGGACAGGAGCTACGAGCAGTACTTC

clone size: once
J gene: TRBJ2-7
V gene: TRBV9
D gene: TRBD1
CDR3 protein: CASSVGSGTGVYEQYF
CDR3 DNA: TGTGCCAGCAGCGTAGGCTCCGGGACAGGAGTCTACGAGCAGTACTTC

clone size: once
J gene: TRBJ2-3
V gene: TRBV5-1
D gene: NA
CDR3 protein: CASSLVLPSTDTQYF
CDR3 DNA: TGCGCCAGCAGCTTGGTTCTACCGAGCACAGATACGCAGTATTTT

clone size: NA
J gene: TRBJ2-6
V gene: TRBV27
D gene: NA
CDR3 protein: CASSLRSPQGNSGANVLTF
CDR3 DNA: TGTGCCAGCAGTTTACGCTCCCCACAGGGAAACTCTGGGGCCAACGTCCTGACTTTC

clone size: NA
J gene: TRBJ2-4
V gene: TRBV4-2
D gene: TRBD2
CDR3 protein: CASSQRTSGSVDIQYF
CDR3 DNA: TGTGCCAGCAGCCAACGGACTAGCGGGAGTGTCGACATTCAGTACTTC

clone size: NA
J gene: TRBJ2-1
V gene: TRBV20-1
D gene: TRBD2
CDR3 protein: CSARSSGLAGIPPNEQFF
CDR3 DNA: TGCAGTGCTCGGAGTTCGGGACTAGCGGGTATCCCACCCAATGAGCAGTTCTTC

clone size: NA
J gene: TRBJ2-3
V gene: TRBV9
D gene: NA
CDR3 protein: CASSAPSPDTQYF
CDR3 DNA: TGTGCCAGCAGCGCTCCTAGCCCAGATACGCAGTATTTT

clone size: many
J gene: TRBJ1-1
V gene: TRBV29-1
D gene: NA
CDR3 protein: CSSRQLEAFF
CDR3 DNA: TGCAGCTCTCGACAGCTCGAAGCTTTCTTT

clone size: few
J gene: TRBJ1-1
V gene: TRBV28
D gene: NA
CDR3 protein: CASSRQASAEAFF
CDR3 DNA: TGTGCCAGCAGCCGACAGGCTAGCGCTGAAGCTTTCTTT

clone size: NA
J gene: TRBJ2-7
V gene: TRBV6-5
D gene: TRBD2
CDR3 protein: CASSYGGSYNEQYF
CDR3 DNA: TGTGCCAGCAGTTACGGCGGGAGCTACAATGAGCAGTACTTC

clone size: NA
J gene: TRBJ2-3
V gene: TRBV20-1
D gene: TRBD2
CDR3 protein: CRDLAGGSHTQYF
CDR3 DNA: TGCCGAGACCTAGCGGGAGGTTCACATACGCAGTATTTT

clone size: NA
J gene: TRBJ2-1
V gene: TRBV7-2
D gene: TRBD2
CDR3 protein: CASSEYGGTRGYNEQFF
CDR3 DNA: TGTGCCAGCAGCGAATATGGGGGGACTAGAGGCTACAATGAGCAGTTCTTC

clone size: few
J gene: TRBJ2-3
V gene: TRBV7-2
D gene: TRBD2
CDR3 protein: CASRLAGGPNTDTQYF
CDR3 DNA: TGTGCCAGCAGACTAGCGGGAGGGCCAAACACAGATACGCAGTATTTT

clone size: NA
J gene: TRBJ2-5
V gene: TRBV20-1
D gene: NA
CDR3 protein: CSAPGQGHGTQYF
CDR3 DNA: TGCAGTGCCCCAGGCCAGGGACATGGGACCCAGTACTTC

clone size: NA
J gene: TRBJ2-5
V gene: TRBV20-1
D gene: NA
CDR3 protein: CSALRGGQETQYF
CDR3 DNA: TGCAGTGCACTGCGGGGCGGACAAGAGACCCAGTACTTC

clone size: NA
J gene: TRBJ2-1
V gene: TRBV6-5
D gene: TRBD2
CDR3 protein: CASSYRPGTSLVQNNEQFF
CDR3 DNA: TGTGCCAGCAGTTACCGTCCCGGGACTAGTTTGGTCCAAAACAATGAGCAGTTCTTC

clone size: few
J gene: TRBJ2-1
V gene: TRBV15
D gene: TRBD2
CDR3 protein: CATSRDLAGVDNEQFF
CDR3 DNA: TGTGCCACCAGCAGAGATCTGGCGGGAGTTGACAATGAGCAGTTCTTC

clone size: few
J gene: TRBJ2-2
V gene: TRBV4-3
D gene: NA
CDR3 protein: CASSQEALSRTGELFF
CDR3 DNA: TGCGCCAGCAGCCAAGAGGCACTATCTCGGACCGGGGAGCTGTTTTTT

clone size: few
J gene: TRBJ1-2
V gene: TRBV3-1
D gene: NA
CDR3 protein: CASSQENRPAGYTF
CDR3 DNA: TGTGCCAGCAGCCAAGAGAACAGGCCCGCTGGCTACACCTTC

clone size: few
J gene: TRBJ2-1
V gene: TRBV7-6
D gene: NA
CDR3 protein: CASSLGGGWLAREQFF
CDR3 DNA: TGTGCCAGCAGCTTAGGGGGTGGGTGGCTAGCGAGGGAGCAGTTCTTC

clone size: few
J gene: TRBJ2-1
V gene: TRBV27
D gene: NA
CDR3 protein: CASRRPGHNEQFF
CDR3 DNA: TGTGCCAGCAGGCGGCCGGGACACAATGAGCAGTTCTTC

clone size: many
J gene: TRBJ2-7
V gene: TRBV29-1
D gene: NA
CDR3 protein: CSVRGLGIEQYF
CDR3 DNA: TGCAGCGTTCGTGGGCTGGGGATCGAGCAGTACTTC

clone size: many
J gene: TRBJ2-7
V gene: TRBV3-1
D gene: NA
CDR3 protein: CASSQDDHSEQYF
CDR3 DNA: TGTGCCAGCAGCCAAGACGACCACTCCGAGCAGTACTTC

clone size: NA
J gene: TRBJ1-1
V gene: TRBV2
D gene: NA
CDR3 protein: CASSERARGNTEAFF
CDR3 DNA: TGTGCCAGCAGTGAAAGGGCCAGGGGTAACACTGAAGCTTTCTTT

clone size: NA
J gene: TRBJ2-2
V gene: TRBV2
D gene: NA
CDR3 protein: CATQQGPRKTGELFF
CDR3 DNA: TGTGCCACCCAGCAGGGACCCCGAAAGACCGGGGAGCTGTTTTTT

clone size: NA
J gene: TRBJ2-7
V gene: TRBV3-1
D gene: TRBD2
CDR3 protein: CASSGATSGAYEQYF
CDR3 DNA: TGTGCCAGCAGCGGAGCAACTAGCGGGGCCTACGAGCAGTACTTC

clone size: NA
J gene: TRBJ1-3
V gene: TRBV27
D gene: NA
CDR3 protein: CASSLRRGSSGNTIYF
CDR3 DNA: TGTGCCAGCAGTTTAAGAAGAGGGAGCTCTGGAAACACCATATATTTT

clone size: NA
J gene: TRBJ2-5
V gene: TRBV7-8
D gene: TRBD1
CDR3 protein: CDSSRRGQGVVQETQYF
CDR3 DNA: TGTGACAGCAGCCGCCGGGGACAGGGGGTAGTCCAAGAGACCCAGTACTTC

clone size: NA
J gene: TRBJ2-7
V gene: TRBV30
D gene: TRBD1
CDR3 protein: CAWSVDRGYEQYF
CDR3 DNA: TGTGCCTGGAGTGTTGACAGGGGGTACGAGCAGTACTTC

clone size: NA
J gene: TRBJ2-3
V gene: TRBV24-1
D gene: NA
CDR3 protein: CATSDLAGHTDTQYF
CDR3 DNA: TGTGCCACCAGTGATTTAGCGGGACACACAGATACGCAGTATTTT

clone size: NA
J gene: TRBJ2-5
V gene: TRBV6-2/TRBV6-3
D gene: TRBD2
CDR3 protein: CAGTGRLAGVLETQYF
CDR3 DNA: TGTGCCGGCACCGGGCGACTAGCGGGAGTTTTGGAGACCCAGTACTTC

clone size: many
J gene: TRBJ2-6
V gene: TRBV4-1
D gene: NA
CDR3 protein: CASSHHSSGANVLTF
CDR3 DNA: TGCGCCAGCAGCCACCACAGCTCTGGGGCCAACGTCCTGACTTTC

clone size: NA
J gene: TRBJ1-6
V gene: TRBV7-6
D gene: NA
CDR3 protein: CASSSQVNSPLHF
CDR3 DNA: TGTGCCAGCAGCTCACAGGTTAATTCACCCCTCCACTTT

clone size: few
J gene: TRBJ2-7
V gene: TRBV18
D gene: NA
CDR3 protein: CASSPYSDYEQYF
CDR3 DNA: TGTGCCAGCTCACCATACTCCGATTACGAGCAGTACTTC

clone size: NA
J gene: TRBJ2-1
V gene: TRBV15
D gene: TRBD2
CDR3 protein: CATSMGLAKAFNEQFF
CDR3 DNA: TGTGCCACCAGCATGGGACTAGCGAAGGCATTCAATGAGCAGTTCTTC

clone size: NA
J gene: TRBJ2-2
V gene: TRBV6-4
D gene: NA
CDR3 protein: CASPTPTGHSSNTGELFF
CDR3 DNA: TGTGCCAGCCCTACCCCGACTGGACATTCCTCGAACACCGGGGAGCTGTTTTTT

clone size: few
J gene: TRBJ1-2
V gene: TRBV20-1
D gene: NA
CDR3 protein: CSAIPPLGDYGYTF
CDR3 DNA: TGCAGTGCTATCCCCCCTTTGGGGGACTATGGCTACACCTTC

clone size: once
J gene: TRBJ2-1
V gene: TRBV13
D gene: NA
CDR3 protein: CASSLERQQFF
CDR3 DNA: TGTGCCAGCAGCTTAGAACGACAGCAGTTCTTC

clone size: NA
J gene: TRBJ2-2
V gene: TRBV10-1
D gene: NA
CDR3 protein: CASSSSRPNTGELFF
CDR3 DNA: TGCGCCAGCAGTTCATCCAGGCCGAACACCGGGGAGCTGTTTTTT

clone size: many
J gene: TRBJ2-1
V gene: TRBV3-1
D gene: TRBD2
CDR3 protein: CASSQPAGDNEQFF
CDR3 DNA: TGTGCCAGCAGCCAACCCGCGGGGGACAATGAGCAGTTCTTC

clone size: NA
J gene: TRBJ2-7
V gene: TRBV4-3
D gene: TRBD1
CDR3 protein: CASSRTPGTGAYEQYF
CDR3 DNA: TGCGCCAGCAGCCGAACCCCAGGGACAGGAGCCTACGAGCAGTACTTC

clone size: NA
J gene: TRBJ1-5
V gene: TRBV6-1
D gene: NA
CDR3 protein: CASSEQEANQPQHF
CDR3 DNA: TGTGCCAGCAGTGAACAGGAAGCTAATCAGCCCCAGCATTTT

clone size: NA
J gene: TRBJ2-5
V gene: TRBV2
D gene: NA
CDR3 protein: CASWPGQREKETQYF
CDR3 DNA: TGTGCCAGCTGGCCGGGACAGCGGGAGAAAGAGACCCAGTACTTC

clone size: NA
J gene: TRBJ2-3
V gene: TRBV28
D gene: NA
CDR3 protein: CASSLRGMGSDTQYF
CDR3 DNA: TGTGCCAGCAGTTTACGGGGGATGGGATCCGATACGCAGTATTTT

clone size: many
J gene: TRBJ2-3
V gene: TRBV4-1
D gene: TRBD2
CDR3 protein: CASSQDGAGETDTQYF
CDR3 DNA: TGCGCCAGCAGCCAAGACGGCGCGGGGGAGACAGATACGCAGTATTTT

clone size: NA
J gene: TRBJ2-3
V gene: TRBV28
D gene: TRBD1
CDR3 protein: CASSLSQGATTDTQYF
CDR3 DNA: TGTGCCAGCAGTCTCTCACAGGGGGCCACCACAGATACGCAGTATTTT

clone size: NA
J gene: TRBJ2-3
V gene: TRBV3-1
D gene: NA
CDR3 protein: CASSQRSGQTDTQYF
CDR3 DNA: TGTGCCAGCAGCCAAAGGTCGGGCCAAACAGATACGCAGTATTTT

clone size: NA
J gene: TRBJ2-7
V gene: TRBV14
D gene: NA
CDR3 protein: CASSQEVVSYEQYF
CDR3 DNA: TGTGCCAGCAGCCAAGAAGTAGTCTCCTACGAGCAGTACTTC

clone size: NA
J gene: TRBJ1-1
V gene: TRBV7-9
D gene: NA
CDR3 protein: CASSPPGVTEAFF
CDR3 DNA: TGTGCCAGCAGCCCGCCCGGGGTTACTGAAGCTTTCTTT

clone size: few
J gene: TRBJ1-5
V gene: TRBV12-3/TRBV12-4
D gene: TRBD1
CDR3 protein: CASSLGTGGIRPQHF
CDR3 DNA: TGTGCCAGCAGTTTAGGGACAGGGGGAATACGACCCCAGCATTTT